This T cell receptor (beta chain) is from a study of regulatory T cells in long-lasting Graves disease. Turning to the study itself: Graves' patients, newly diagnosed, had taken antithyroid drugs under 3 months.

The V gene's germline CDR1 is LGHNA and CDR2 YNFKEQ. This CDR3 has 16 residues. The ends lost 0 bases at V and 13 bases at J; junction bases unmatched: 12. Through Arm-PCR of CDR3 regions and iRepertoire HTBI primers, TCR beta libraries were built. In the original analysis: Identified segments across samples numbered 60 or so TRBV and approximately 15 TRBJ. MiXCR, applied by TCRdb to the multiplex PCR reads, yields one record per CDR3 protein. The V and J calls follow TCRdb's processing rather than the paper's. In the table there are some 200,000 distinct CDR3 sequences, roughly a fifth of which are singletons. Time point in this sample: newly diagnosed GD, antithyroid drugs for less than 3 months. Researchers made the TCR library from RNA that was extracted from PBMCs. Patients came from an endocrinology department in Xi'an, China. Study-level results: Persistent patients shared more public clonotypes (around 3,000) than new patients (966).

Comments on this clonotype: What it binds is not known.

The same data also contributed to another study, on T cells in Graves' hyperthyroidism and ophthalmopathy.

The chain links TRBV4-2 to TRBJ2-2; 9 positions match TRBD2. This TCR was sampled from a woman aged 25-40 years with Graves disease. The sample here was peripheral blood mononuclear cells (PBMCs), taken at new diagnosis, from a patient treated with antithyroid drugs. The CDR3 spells CASSQDTPRGGSPLFF. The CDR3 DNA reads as TGTGCCAGCAGCCAAGATACTCCGCGGGGGGGCTCTCCGCTGTTTTTT.